A selection of T cell receptor beta chains follows, all from one sample in a study of T-cell memory formation after mild COVID-19. TCRdb reprocessed the 5' RACE reads with MiXCR, giving one entry per CDR3 protein. This sample has under 300,000 distinct CDR3 sequences, with approximately 10% found just once. What was sequenced was PBMCs or a T cell subset sorted from them (not recorded which). The receptors originated from a man between 18 and 29 years old who had mild COVID-19 (a few samples of this study predate the infection). Cell type and time point are not known. Both conserved end residues are part of each CDR3. The D gene is left open where the match is weak. The size entry is marked missing in some rows and otherwise reads once, few, many or a size class.

D,size,J,V,DNA,CDR3
NA,many,TRBJ2-3,TRBV9,TGTGCCAGCAGCGCCGGAGGGGGCACAGATACGCAGTATTTT,CASSAGGGTDTQYF
NA,NA,TRBJ1-2,TRBV28,TGTGCCAGCAGTTTTAAACAGTACGGCTACACCTTC,CASSFKQYGYTF
NA,NA,TRBJ2-2,TRBV5-1,TGCGCCAGCAGCTTCCCCCGGGGCACCGGGGAGCTGTTTTTT,CASSFPRGTGELFF
NA,NA,TRBJ2-5,TRBV7-2,TGTGCCAGCAGCTTAGGACCCCTCGACTCGACCCAGTACTTC,CASSLGPLDSTQYF
NA,few,TRBJ2-3,TRBV7-8,TGTGCCAGCAGCCTCATAGCGGCCACAGATACGCAGTATTTT,CASSLIAATDTQYF
NA,many,TRBJ1-2,TRBV4-1,TGCGCCAGCAGCCACGGCGGACCTGTAGGCTACACCTTC,CASSHGGPVGYTF
NA,few,TRBJ2-1,TRBV5-5,TGTGCCAGCAGCCAAGCACCGAATGAGCAGTTCTTC,CASSQAPNEQFF
TRBD1,many,TRBJ2-5,TRBV5-4,TGTGCCAGTAGCTTACAGGGGGCCGCGGAGACCCAGTACTTC,CASSLQGAAETQYF
NA,few,TRBJ1-1,TRBV5-1,TGCGCCAGCAGCTTGGAAGGTTATCGGGGGAACACTGAAGCTTTCTTT,CASSLEGYRGNTEAFF
NA,many,TRBJ1-5,TRBV6-5,TGTGCCAGCAGTTACTCGATCTGTTTCGAACAGCCCCAGCATTTT,CASSYSICFEQPQHF
NA,NA,TRBJ2-3,TRBV5-8,TGTGCCAGCAGCTTGGCAGGAGGAGGGAATACGCAGTATTTT,CASSLAGGGNTQYF
NA,many,TRBJ2-6,TRBV7-2,TGTGCCAGCAGCTTCAGGGGCACTGGGGCCAACGTCCTGACTTTC,CASSFRGTGANVLTF
TRBD1,NA,TRBJ1-2,TRBV20-1,TGCAGTGCTAGAGCTATGACAGGGTCCTATGGCTACACCTTC,CSARAMTGSYGYTF
TRBD2,NA,TRBJ2-2,TRBV9,TGTGCCAGCAGCGTGAGTAGCGGGGGGGCGAACACCGGGGAGCTGTTTTTT,CASSVSSGGANTGELFF
NA,once,TRBJ2-3,TRBV21-1,TGTGCCAGCAGCAACACTAGCGGGGGCCTCACAGATACGCAGTATTTT,CASSNTSGGLTDTQYF
NA,NA,TRBJ1-5,TRBV5-1,TGCGCCAGCAGCTTGGCTCCGACTGAGAATAGCAATCAGCCCCAGCATTTT,CASSLAPTENSNQPQHF
NA,few,TRBJ1-1,TRBV12-3/TRBV12-4,TGTGCCAGCAGTCGGACGCACACTGAAGCTTTCTTT,CASSRTHTEAFF
NA,NA,TRBJ2-7,TRBV11-2,TGTGCCAGCAGCTTGCAGGCTCGGGGCTCCTCCTACGAGCAGTACTTC,CASSLQARGSSYEQYF
TRBD1,NA,TRBJ2-7,TRBV5-1,TGCGCCAGCGGAATCAGGACAGGGAATAATCGCAATGAGCAGTACTTC,CASGIRTGNNRNEQYF
NA,many,TRBJ2-1,TRBV5-1,TGCGCCAGCAGTGGGAAGGGGGTTTATGTCTCCTACAATGAGCAGTTCTTC,CASSGKGVYVSYNEQFF
NA,few,TRBJ1-4,TRBV6-5,TGTGCCAGCAGTTACGGCCAGACTAATGAAAAACTGTTTTTT,CASSYGQTNEKLFF
TRBD1,few,TRBJ1-1,TRBV5-1,TGCGCCAGCAGTAAAGGGACAGGGAGGGGCAGGACTGAAGCTTTCTTT,CASSKGTGRGRTEAFF
TRBD2,NA,TRBJ2-1,TRBV5-1,TGCGCCAGCAGCCGACCGGGACTAGCGGGGAGGAATGAGCAGTTCTTC,CASSRPGLAGRNEQFF
NA,few,TRBJ1-1,TRBV7-9,TGTGCCAGCAGCCACACTAGCAGTGGGGCCACTGAAGCTTTCTTT,CASSHTSSGATEAFF
NA,few,TRBJ2-2,TRBV19,TGTGCCAGTGAATTGGGACGGGACCTAGGTCGTGTCACCGGGGAGCTGTTTTTT,CASELGRDLGRVTGELFF